This TCR beta chain was found in a study of blood T cell repertoires in COVID-19. Turning to the study itself: Specimens from acute and convalescent COVID-19 originated in the United States, Italy and Spain. T cells, B-cell-depleted T cells, or PBMCs supplied cDNA or gDNA.

Participant-given clinical history determined each cohort assignment. Per the original methods: For nucleated cells, counts were estimated from reference gene primer amplification. Method: immunoSEQ multiplex PCR; TCRdb's copy keeps in-frame clones and lacks some. That table supplies the V and J calls and clone size; D and trimming were determined from the DNA. Altogether about 180,000 clones are present, 88% being singletons, with the ten largest covering approximately 9%. The TCR sequence derives from a woman between 18 and 29 years old who had recovered from COVID-19. Sequenced material: PBMCs or T cells enriched from blood (not recorded which).

The CDR3 sequence is CASKDRVPGNTIYF. CDR3 bases: TGTGCCAGCAAGGACAGGGTCCCTGGAAACACCATATATTTT. This sequence joins TRBV28 and TRBJ1-3; 8 bases are a match to TRBD1. The CDR3 has 14 amino acids. The germline V gene encodes CDR1 MDHEN and CDR2 SYDVKM. The junction had 4 bases not matched to a gene; V was cut back by 7 bases and J by 2 bases.